There are a few counts of the clone carrying this T cell receptor (beta chain). The antigen remains undetermined. Time point defined: persistent/refractory GD, antithyroid drugs over 5 years with positive TRAb. Construction of the TCR library relied on RNA isolated from PBMCs. The data were obtained in a study of regulatory T cells in long-lasting Graves disease. The CDR3 sequence is 19 residues long. V trimming: 3 bases; J trimming: 2 bases; junction bases outside the gene matches: 17. HTBI primers from iRepertoire and Arm-PCR of CDR3 regions yielded the TCR beta libraries. TCRdb re-called the multiplex PCR reads through MiXCR, storing one row per CDR3 protein. This sample carries 450,000 or so distinct CDR3 sequences, around 21% of them seen once, and the ten largest clones take about 8.3%. Whole-study results and caveats: Reduced TCR diversity was observed in persistent Graves' patients versus newly diagnosed patients. Persistent patients had a count of shared public clonotypes (around 2,500) that exceeded that of new patients (about 970).

The sequence was collected from a female donor with Graves disease. Sequenced material: peripheral blood mononuclear cells (PBMCs), taken when the disease was refractory, from a patient treated with antithyroid drugs. This chain joins TRBV12-3 or TRBV12-4 and TRBJ2-3, with 7 bases matching TRBD1. The CDR3: CASSFLDRAKGTYTDTQYF. CDR3 sequence (DNA): TGTGCCAGCAGTTTCCTCGACAGGGCAAAGGGCACGTACACAGATACGCAGTATTTT.